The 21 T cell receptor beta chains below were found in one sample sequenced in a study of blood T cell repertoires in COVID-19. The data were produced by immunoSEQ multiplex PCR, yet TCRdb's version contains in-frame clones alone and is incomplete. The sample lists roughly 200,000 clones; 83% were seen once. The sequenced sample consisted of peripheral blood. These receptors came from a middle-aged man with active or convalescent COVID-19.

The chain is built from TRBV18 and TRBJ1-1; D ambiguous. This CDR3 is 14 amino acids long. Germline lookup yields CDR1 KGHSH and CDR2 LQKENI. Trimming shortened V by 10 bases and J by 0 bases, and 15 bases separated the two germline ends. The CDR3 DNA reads TGTGCCACCCGGGAGGGCAGGCTGAACACTGAAGCTTTCTTT. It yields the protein CATREGRLNTEAFF.

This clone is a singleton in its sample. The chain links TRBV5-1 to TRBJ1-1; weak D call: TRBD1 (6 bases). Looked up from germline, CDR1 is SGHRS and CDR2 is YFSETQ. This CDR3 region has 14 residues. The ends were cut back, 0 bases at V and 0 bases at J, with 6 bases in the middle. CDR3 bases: TGCGCCAGCAGCTTGGACAGGGTGAACACTGAAGCTTTCTTT. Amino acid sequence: CASSLDRVNTEAFF.

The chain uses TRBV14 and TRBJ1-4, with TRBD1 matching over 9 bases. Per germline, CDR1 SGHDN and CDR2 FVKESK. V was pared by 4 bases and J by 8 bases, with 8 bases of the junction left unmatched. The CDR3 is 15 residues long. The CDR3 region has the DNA TGTGCCAGCAGCCCCCGGGACAGGGTGCGCGAAAAACTGTTTTTT. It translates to CASSPRDRVREKLFF.

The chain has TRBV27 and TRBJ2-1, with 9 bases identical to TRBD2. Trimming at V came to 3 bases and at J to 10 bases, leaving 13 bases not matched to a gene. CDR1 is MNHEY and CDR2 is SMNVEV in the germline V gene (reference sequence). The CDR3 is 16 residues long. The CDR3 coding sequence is TGTGCCAGCAGTTTCTATCGCGGGGGGGCCATCCGAGAGCAGTTCTTC. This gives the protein CASSFYRGGAIREQFF.

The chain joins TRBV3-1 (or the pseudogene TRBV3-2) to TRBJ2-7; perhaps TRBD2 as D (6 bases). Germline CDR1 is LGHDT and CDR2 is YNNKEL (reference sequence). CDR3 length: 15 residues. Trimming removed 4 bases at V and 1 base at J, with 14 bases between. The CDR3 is CASSPQIGTSYEQYF. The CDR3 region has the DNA TGTGCCAGCAGCCCCCAAATCGGGACTTCCTACGAGCAGTACTTC.

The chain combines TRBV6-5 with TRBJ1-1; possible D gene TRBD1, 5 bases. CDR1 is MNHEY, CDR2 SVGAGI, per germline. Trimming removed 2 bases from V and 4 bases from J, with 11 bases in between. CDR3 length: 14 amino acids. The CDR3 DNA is TGTGCCAGCAGTTACCGGCAGGGTGGCACTGAAGCTTTCTTT. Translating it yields CASSYRQGGTEAFF.

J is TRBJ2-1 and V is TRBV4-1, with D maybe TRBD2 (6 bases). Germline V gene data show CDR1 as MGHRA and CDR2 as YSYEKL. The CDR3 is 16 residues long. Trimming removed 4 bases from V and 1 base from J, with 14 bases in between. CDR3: CASSPEGRESYNEQFF. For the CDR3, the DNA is TGCGCCAGCAGCCCAGAGGGGCGGGAATCCTACAATGAGCAGTTCTTC.

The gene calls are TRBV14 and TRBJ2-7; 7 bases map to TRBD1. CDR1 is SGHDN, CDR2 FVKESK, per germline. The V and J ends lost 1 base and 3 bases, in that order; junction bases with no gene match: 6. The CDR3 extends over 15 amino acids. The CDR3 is CASSQAGQNYYEQYF. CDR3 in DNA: TGTGCCAGCAGCCAAGCGGGACAGAACTACTACGAGCAGTACTTC.

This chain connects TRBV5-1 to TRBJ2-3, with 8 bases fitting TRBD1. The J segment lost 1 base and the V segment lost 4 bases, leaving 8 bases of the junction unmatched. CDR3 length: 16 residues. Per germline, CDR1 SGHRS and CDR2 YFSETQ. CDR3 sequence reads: CASSEGQGGGTDTQYF. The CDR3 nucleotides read TGCGCCAGCAGCGAAGGACAGGGAGGCGGCACAGATACGCAGTATTTT. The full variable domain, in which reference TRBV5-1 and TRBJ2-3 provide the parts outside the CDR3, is KAGVTQTPRYLIKTRGQQVTLSCSPISGHRSVSWYQQTPGQGLQFLFEYFSETQRNKGNFPGRFSGRQFSNSRSEMNVSTLELGDSALYLCASSEGQGGGTDTQYFGPGTRLTVL.

DNA for the CDR3: TGTGCCAGCAGGGAGGGACTGCTGGCTTTCTTT. This gives the protein CASREGLLAFF. The V gene is TRBV6-4, the J gene TRBJ1-1, with D possibly being TRBD1 (5 bases). The CDR3 contains 11 residues. Germline CDR1 and CDR2: MRHNA and SNTAGT. V dropped 6 bases and J dropped 11 bases, with 13 bases sitting between them.

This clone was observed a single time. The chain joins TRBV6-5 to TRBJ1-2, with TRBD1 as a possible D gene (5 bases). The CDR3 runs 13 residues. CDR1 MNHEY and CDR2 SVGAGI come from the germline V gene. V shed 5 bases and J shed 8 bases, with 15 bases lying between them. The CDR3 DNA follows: TGTGCCAGCAGTAATCCGGTGGAGGGGGGCTACACCTTC. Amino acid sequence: CASSNPVEGGYTF.

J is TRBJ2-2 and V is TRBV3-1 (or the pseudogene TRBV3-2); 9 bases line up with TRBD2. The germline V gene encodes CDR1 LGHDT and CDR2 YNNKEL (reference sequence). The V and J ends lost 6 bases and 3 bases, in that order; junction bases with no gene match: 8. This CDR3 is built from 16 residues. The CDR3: CASSPLLAGDTGELFF. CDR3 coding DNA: TGTGCCAGCAGTCCCCTTTTAGCGGGGGACACCGGGGAGCTGTTTTTT.

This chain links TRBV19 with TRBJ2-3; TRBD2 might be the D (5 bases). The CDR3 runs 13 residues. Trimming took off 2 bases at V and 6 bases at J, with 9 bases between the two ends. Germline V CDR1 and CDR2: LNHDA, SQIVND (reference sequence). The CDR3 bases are TGTGCCAGTAGTATAATCGGCGGGGATACGCAGTATTTT. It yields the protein CASSIIGGDTQYF.

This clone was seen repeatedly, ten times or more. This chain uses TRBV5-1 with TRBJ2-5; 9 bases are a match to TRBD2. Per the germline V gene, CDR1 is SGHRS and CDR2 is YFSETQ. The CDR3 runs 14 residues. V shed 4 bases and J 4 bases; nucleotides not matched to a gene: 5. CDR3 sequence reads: CASSPKTSGETQYF. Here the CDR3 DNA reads TGCGCCAGCAGCCCGAAGACTAGCGGAGAGACCCAGTACTTC. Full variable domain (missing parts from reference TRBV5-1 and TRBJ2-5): KAGVTQTPRYLIKTRGQQVTLSCSPISGHRSVSWYQQTPGQGLQFLFEYFSETQRNKGNFPGRFSGRQFSNSRSEMNVSTLELGDSALYLCASSPKTSGETQYFGPGTRLLVL.

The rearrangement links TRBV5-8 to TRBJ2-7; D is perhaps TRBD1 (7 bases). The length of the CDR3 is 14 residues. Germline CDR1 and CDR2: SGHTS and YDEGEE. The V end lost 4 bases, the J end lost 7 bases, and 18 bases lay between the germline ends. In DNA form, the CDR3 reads TGTGCCAGCAGCGGCGACAGGGAGGCTGGGGAGCAGTACTTC. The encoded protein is CASSGDREAGEQYF.

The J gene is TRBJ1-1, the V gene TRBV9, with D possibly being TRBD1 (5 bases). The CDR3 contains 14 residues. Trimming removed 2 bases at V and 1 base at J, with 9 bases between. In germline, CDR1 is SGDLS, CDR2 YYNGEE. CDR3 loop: CASSVKGQNTEAFF. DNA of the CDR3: TGTGCCAGCAGCGTGAAGGGGCAGAACACTGAAGCTTTCTTT.

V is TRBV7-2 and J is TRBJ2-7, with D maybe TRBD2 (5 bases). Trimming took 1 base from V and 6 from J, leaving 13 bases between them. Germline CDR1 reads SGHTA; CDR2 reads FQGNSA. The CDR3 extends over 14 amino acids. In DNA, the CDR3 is TGTGCCAGCAGCTTAGGCACCCTGGGGAGCGAGCAGTACTTC. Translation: CASSLGTLGSEQYF.

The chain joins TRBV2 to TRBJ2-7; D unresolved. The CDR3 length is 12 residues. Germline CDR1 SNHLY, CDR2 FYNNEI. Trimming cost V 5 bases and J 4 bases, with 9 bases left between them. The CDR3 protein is CASSPNLYEQYF. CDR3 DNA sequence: TGTGCCAGCAGTCCTAATCTGTACGAGCAGTACTTC.

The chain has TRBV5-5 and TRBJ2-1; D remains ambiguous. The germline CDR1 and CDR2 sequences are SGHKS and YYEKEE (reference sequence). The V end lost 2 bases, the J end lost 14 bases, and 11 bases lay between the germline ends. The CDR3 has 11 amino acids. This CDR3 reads CASSFGSLKFF. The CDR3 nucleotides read TGTGCCAGCAGCTTTGGTAGTCTCAAGTTCTTC.

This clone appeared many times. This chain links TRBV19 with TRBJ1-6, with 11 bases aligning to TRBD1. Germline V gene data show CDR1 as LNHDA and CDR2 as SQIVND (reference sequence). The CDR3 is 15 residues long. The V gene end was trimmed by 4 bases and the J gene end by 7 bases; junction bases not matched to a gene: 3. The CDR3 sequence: CASSTDRGRNSPLHF. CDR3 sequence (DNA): TGTGCCAGTAGTACGGACAGGGGGCGGAATTCACCCCTCCACTTT.

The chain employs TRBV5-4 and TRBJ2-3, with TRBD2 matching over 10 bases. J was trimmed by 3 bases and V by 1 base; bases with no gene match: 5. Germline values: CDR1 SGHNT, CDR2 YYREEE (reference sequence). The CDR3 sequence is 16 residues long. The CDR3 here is CASSLKVAGGTDTQYF. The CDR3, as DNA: TGTGCCAGCAGCTTGAAAGTAGCGGGGGGTACAGATACGCAGTATTTT. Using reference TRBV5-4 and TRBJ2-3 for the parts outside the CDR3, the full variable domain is ETGVTQSPTHLIKTRGQQVTLRCSSQSGHNTVSWYQQALGQGPQFIFQYYREEENGRGNFPPRFSGLQFPNYSSELNVNALELDDSALYLCASSLKVAGGTDTQYFGPGTRLTVL.